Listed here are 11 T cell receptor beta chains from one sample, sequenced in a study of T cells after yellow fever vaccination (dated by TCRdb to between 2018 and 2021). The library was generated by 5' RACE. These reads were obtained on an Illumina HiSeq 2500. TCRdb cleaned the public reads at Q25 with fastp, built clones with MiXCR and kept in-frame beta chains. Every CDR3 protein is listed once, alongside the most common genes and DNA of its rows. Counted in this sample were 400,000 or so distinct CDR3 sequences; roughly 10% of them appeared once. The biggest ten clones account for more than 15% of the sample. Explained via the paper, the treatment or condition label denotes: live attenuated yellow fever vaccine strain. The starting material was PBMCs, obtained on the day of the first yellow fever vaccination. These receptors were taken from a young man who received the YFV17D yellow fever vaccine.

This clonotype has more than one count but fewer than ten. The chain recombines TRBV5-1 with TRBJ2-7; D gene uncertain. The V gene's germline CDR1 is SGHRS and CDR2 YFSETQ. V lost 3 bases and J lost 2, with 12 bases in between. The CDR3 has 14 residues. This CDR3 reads CASSSRSHTYEQYV. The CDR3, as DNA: TGCGCCAGCAGCTCGCGGTCGCACACCTACGAGCAGTACGTC.

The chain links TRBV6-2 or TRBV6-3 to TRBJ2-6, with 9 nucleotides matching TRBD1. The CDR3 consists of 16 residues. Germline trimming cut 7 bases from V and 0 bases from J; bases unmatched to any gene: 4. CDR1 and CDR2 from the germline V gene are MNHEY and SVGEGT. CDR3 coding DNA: TGTGCCAGCAACGGACAGGGGACCTCTGGGGCCAACGTCCTGACTTTC. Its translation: CASNGQGTSGANVLTF.

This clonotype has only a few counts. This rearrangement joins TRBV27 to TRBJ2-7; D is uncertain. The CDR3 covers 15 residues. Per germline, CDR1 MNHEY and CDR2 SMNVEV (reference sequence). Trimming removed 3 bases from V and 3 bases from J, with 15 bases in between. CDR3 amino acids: CASSFDMPGFYEQYF. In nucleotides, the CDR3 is TGTGCCAGCAGTTTTGACATGCCCGGCTTCTACGAGCAGTACTTC.

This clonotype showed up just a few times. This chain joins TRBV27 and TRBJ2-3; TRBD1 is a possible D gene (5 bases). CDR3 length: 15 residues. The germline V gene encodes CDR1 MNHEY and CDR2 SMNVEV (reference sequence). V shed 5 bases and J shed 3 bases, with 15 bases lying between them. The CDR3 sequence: CASSPTARVTDTQYF. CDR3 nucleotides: TGTGCCAGCAGTCCCACCGCCAGGGTTACAGATACGCAGTATTTT.

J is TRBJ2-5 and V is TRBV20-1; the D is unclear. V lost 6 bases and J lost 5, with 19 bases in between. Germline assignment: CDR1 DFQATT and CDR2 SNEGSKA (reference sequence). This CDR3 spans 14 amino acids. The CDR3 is CSARSSAWSETQYF. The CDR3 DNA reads TGCAGTGCCAGGAGTTCCGCCTGGTCCGAGACCCAGTACTTC.

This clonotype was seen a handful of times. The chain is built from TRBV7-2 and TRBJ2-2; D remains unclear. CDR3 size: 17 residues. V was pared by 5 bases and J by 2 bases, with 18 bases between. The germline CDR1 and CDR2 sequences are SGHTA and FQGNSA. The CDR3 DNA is TGTGCCAGCAGCCCTCTAGACCCGCGGCCCAACACCGGGGAGCTGTTTTTT. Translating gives CASSPLDPRPNTGELFF.

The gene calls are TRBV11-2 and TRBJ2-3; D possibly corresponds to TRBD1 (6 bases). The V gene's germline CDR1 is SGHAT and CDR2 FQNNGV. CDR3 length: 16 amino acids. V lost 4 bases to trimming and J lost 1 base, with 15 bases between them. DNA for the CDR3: TGTGCCAGCAGCTCACTACGCAGGGGCGGCACAGATACGCAGTATTTT. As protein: CASSSLRRGGTDTQYF. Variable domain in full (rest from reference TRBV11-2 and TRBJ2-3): EAGVAQSPRYKIIEKRQSVAFWCNPISGHATLYWYQQILGQGPKLLIQFQNNGVVDDSQLPKDRFSAERLKGVDSTLKIQPAKLEDSAVYLCASSSLRRGGTDTQYFGPGTRLTVL.

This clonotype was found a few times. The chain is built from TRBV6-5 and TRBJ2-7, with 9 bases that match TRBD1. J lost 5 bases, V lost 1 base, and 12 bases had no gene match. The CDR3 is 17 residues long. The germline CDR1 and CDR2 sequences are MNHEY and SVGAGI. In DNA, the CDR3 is TGTGCCAGCAGTTACTACCCCCCGGGACAGGGTTTTAACGAGCAGTACGTC. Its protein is CASSYYPPGQGFNEQYV.

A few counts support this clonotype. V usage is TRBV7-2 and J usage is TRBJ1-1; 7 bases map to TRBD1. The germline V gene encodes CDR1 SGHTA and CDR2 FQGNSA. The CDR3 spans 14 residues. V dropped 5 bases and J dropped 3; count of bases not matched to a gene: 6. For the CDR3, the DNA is TGTGCCAGCAGCAACACAGGGGCGGACACTGAAGCTTTCTTT. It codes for CASSNTGADTEAFF. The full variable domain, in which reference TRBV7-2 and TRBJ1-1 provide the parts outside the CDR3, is GAGVSQSPSNKVTEKGKDVELRCDPISGHTALYWYRQSLGQGLEFLIYFQGNSAPDKSGLPSDRFSAERTGGSVSTLTIQRTQQEDSAVYLCASSNTGADTEAFFGQGTRLTVV.

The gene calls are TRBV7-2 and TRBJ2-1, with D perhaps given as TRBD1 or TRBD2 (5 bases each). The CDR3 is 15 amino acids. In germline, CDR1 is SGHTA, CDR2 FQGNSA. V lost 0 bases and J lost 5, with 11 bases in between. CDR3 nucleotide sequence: TGTGCCAGCAGCTTAGCGCTGGGGGAAAACAATGAGCAGTTCTTC. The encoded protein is CASSLALGENNEQFF. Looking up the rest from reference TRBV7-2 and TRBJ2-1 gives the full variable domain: GAGVSQSPSNKVTEKGKDVELRCDPISGHTALYWYRQSLGQGLEFLIYFQGNSAPDKSGLPSDRFSAERTGGSVSTLTIQRTQQEDSAVYLCASSLALGENNEQFFGPGTRLTVL.

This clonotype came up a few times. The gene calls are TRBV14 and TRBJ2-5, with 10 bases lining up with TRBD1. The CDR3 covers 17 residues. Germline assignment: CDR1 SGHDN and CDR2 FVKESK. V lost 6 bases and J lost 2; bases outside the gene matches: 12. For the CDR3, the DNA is TGTGCCAGCAGACGGGGGAGGACAGGGGGACCGCAAGAGACCCAGTACTTC. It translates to CASRRGRTGGPQETQYF.